This passage covers 15 T cell receptor beta chains from one sample sequenced in a study of Graves' ophthalmopathy and Graves' hyperthyroidism. Using RNA transcripts, the TCR beta CDR3 regions were amplified. The first-round RT-PCR employed HTBI primers together with the Qiagen OneStep RT-PCR kit. A multiplex PCR was then performed as the second round. MiXCR was run by TCRdb on the multiplex PCR reads, yielding one entry per CDR3 protein. The sample includes about 700,000 distinct CDR3 sequences, 40% of them seen just once. Source material: peripheral blood. These receptors were collected from an adult man with Graves' ophthalmopathy.

This chain uses TRBV11-2 with TRBJ2-7; 9 bases fit TRBD2. The CDR3 extends over 15 amino acids. Germline assignment: CDR1 SGHAT and CDR2 FQNNGV. The trim removed 5 bases at V and 1 base at J, leaving 6 bases unmatched. The CDR3 reads CASSDFGLASYEQYF. In DNA, the CDR3 is TGTGCCAGCAGCGACTTCGGACTAGCGTCCTACGAGCAGTACTTC. Complete variable domain (other parts from reference TRBV11-2 and TRBJ2-7): EAGVAQSPRYKIIEKRQSVAFWCNPISGHATLYWYQQILGQGPKLLIQFQNNGVVDDSQLPKDRFSAERLKGVDSTLKIQPAKLEDSAVYLCASSDFGLASYEQYFGPGTRLTVT.

This clonotype was recorded a few times. This chain connects TRBV20-1 to TRBJ2-7; TRBD2 might be the D (5 bases). The V end was cut by 4 bases, the J end by 0 bases, with 7 bases between. CDR3 length equals 12 residues. Germline CDR1 reads DFQATT; CDR2 reads SNEGSKA (reference sequence). The CDR3 DNA sequence: TGCAGTGCTAAGAGGGACTCCTACGAGCAGTACTTC. Translation gives CSAKRDSYEQYF.

Concerning this clonotype: A read error is possible here, since a much larger clone lies one base away. J is TRBJ2-5 and V is TRBV7-9; D possibly corresponds to TRBD1 (6 bases). The CDR3 contains 13 residues. V lost 4 bases to trimming and J lost 7 bases, with 13 bases between them. Germline V gene lookup returns CDR1 SEHNR and CDR2 FQNEAQ (reference sequence). CDR3 sequence reads: CASSYGQKGTQYF. In DNA, the CDR3 is TGTGCCAGCAGCTACGGACAGAAGGGGACCCAGTACTTC.

This clonotype was observed a handful of times. This chain uses TRBV9 with TRBJ2-5; TRBD1 aligns across 10 bases. J was trimmed by 5 bases and V by 4 bases; bases with no gene match: 14. Germline CDR1 is SGDLS and CDR2 is YYNGEE. The CDR3 runs to 17 residues. In DNA, the CDR3 is TGTGCCAGCAGCCCACAACTCCGGGACAGGGGAAAGGAGACCCAGTACTTC. It codes for CASSPQLRDRGKETQYF.

This clonotype turned up a few times. V is TRBV27 and J is TRBJ2-3, with D unclear. CDR1 and CDR2 (germline): MNHEY, SMNVEV (reference sequence). The CDR3 consists of 10 residues. V was cut by 8 bases and J by 1 base, with 1 base left in between. The CDR3, as DNA: TGTGCCAGCGGCACAGATACGCAGTATTTT. Amino acids: CASGTDTQYF.

V gene TRBV11-2 combines with J gene TRBJ2-5; D remains ambiguous. CDR3 length equals 16 residues. V shed 2 bases and J shed 3 bases, with 16 bases lying between them. Germline assignment: CDR1 SGHAT and CDR2 FQNNGV. This CDR3 reads CASSLSHEPGKETQYF. The CDR3, as DNA: TGTGCCAGCAGCTTAAGTCACGAGCCCGGAAAAGAGACCCAGTACTTC.

This clonotype was detected ten times or more. The J gene is TRBJ1-3, the V gene TRBV6-6; D not certain. The CDR3 spans 13 residues. In germline, CDR1 is MNHNY, CDR2 SVGAGI (reference sequence). V was clipped by 5 bases and J by 4 bases, with 9 bases between them. The CDR3 loop is CASSVQQGNTIYF. CDR3 DNA: TGTGCCAGCAGTGTTCAACAGGGAAACACCATATATTTT.

V and J are TRBV6-1 and TRBJ2-5, with D maybe TRBD1 (8 bases). Germline-derived CDR1 and CDR2 are MNHNS and SASEGT. V was cut by 10 bases and J by 2 bases, with 14 bases left in between. The CDR3 loop spans 13 amino acids. CDR3 loop: CANGQGGQETQYF. CDR3 nucleotides: TGTGCCAACGGACAGGGAGGGCAAGAGACCCAGTACTTC.

This clonotype appeared a single time. The rearrangement joins TRBV2 to TRBJ2-6; possibly TRBD2 for D (6 bases). This CDR3 spans 19 amino acids. Trimming stripped 6 bases from V and 2 bases from J, with 23 bases between. Germline CDR1 and CDR2: SNHLY and FYNNEI. In DNA form, the CDR3 reads TGTGCCAGCAGCCCTAGGCGGGGAGGTCAAACCACTGGGGCCAACGTCCTGACTTTC. Translation gives CASSPRRGGQTTGANVLTF.

This clonotype appeared a few times. For the CDR3, the DNA is TGCGCCAGCAGCTTGGCCTTAGCGGGAGCGGGCGAGCAGTACTTC. Residues: CASSLALAGAGEQYF. The chain employs TRBV5-1 and TRBJ2-7; the match to TRBD2 covers 9 bases. Germline V gene sequence: CDR1 SGHRS, CDR2 YFSETQ. V trimming: 0 bases; J trimming: 6 bases; junction bases outside the gene matches: 7. This CDR3 is built from 15 residues.

This clonotype was seen only once. The V call is TRBV7-6, the J call TRBJ2-5, with 8 positions matching TRBD1. CDR3 length: 14 amino acids. The trim removed 3 bases at V and 9 bases at J, leaving 9 bases unmatched. CDR1 SGHVS and CDR2 FNYEAQ come from the germline V gene. CDR3 sequence reads: CASSLDRVSEAQYF. DNA for the CDR3: TGTGCCAGCAGCTTGGACAGGGTTTCCGAGGCCCAGTACTTC.

The rearrangement joins TRBV6-6 to TRBJ1-5; TRBD1 might be the D (6 bases). The germline V gene has CDR1 MNHNY and CDR2 SVGAGI (reference sequence). This CDR3 has 16 residues. The germline V and J ends were trimmed by 2 bases and 1 base, with 12 bases remaining between them. The CDR3 loop is CASSYVWGGSNQPQHF. CDR3 nucleotides: TGTGCCAGCAGTTACGTTTGGGGGGGCAGCAATCAGCCCCAGCATTTT.

The CDR3 here is CSVVHRTANTEAFF. For the CDR3, the DNA is TGCAGCGTTGTCCACAGGACAGCTAACACTGAAGCTTTCTTT. The chain carries TRBV29-1 and TRBJ1-1; the D gene is possibly TRBD1 (6 bases). From germline, CDR1 is SQVTM and CDR2 ANQGSEA. The length of the CDR3 is 14 residues. V was shortened by 4 bases and J by 2 bases, with 14 bases between the two germline ends.

This clonotype was seen many times. The V call is TRBV29-1, the J call TRBJ2-7; 9 bases align to TRBD2. Germline assignment: CDR1 SQVTM and CDR2 ANQGSEA. V lost 4 bases and J lost 3; bases outside the gene matches: 7. The CDR3 sequence is 14 residues long. The CDR3 nucleotides are TGCAGCGTTGCCTCGGGACTAGCCAACTACGAGCAGTACTTC. Its protein product is CSVASGLANYEQYF.

This clonotype was picked up many times. V usage is TRBV7-8 and J usage is TRBJ2-5, with D possibly TRBD2 on 5 matching bases. The CDR3 covers 14 residues. Trimming left V 4 bases short and J 5 bases short, with 14 bases between. Germline-derived CDR1 and CDR2 are SGHVS and FQNEAQ. In nucleotides, the CDR3 is TGTGCCAGCAGCTCAAACCCCGCGGGTGAGACCCAGTACTTC. Its translation: CASSSNPAGETQYF.